The present entry profiles one TCR beta chain with its context. No antigen is known for it. The sample comes from a study of T-cell memory formation after mild COVID-19. The study, taken as a whole, reports: CD4+ contracting clones were mainly CM and EM; CD8+ ones, EMRA. Contracting clones from day 15 to 85 showed balanced CD4/CD8; later expanders favored CD4+.

TCRdb reprocessed the 5' RACE reads with MiXCR, giving one entry per CDR3 protein. The repertoire has about 320,000 distinct CDR3 sequences, 14% of them found once; the top ten carry under 25%. The source material was PBMCs or a T cell subset sorted from them (not recorded which). This receptor was obtained from a man aged 18 to 29 who had mild COVID-19 (a few samples of this study predate the infection). Cell type and time point are not known.

The CDR3 spells CASSKLGYEQYV. DNA of the CDR3: TGTGCCAGCAGCAAATTGGGTTACGAGCAGTACGTC. The chain carries TRBV21-1 and TRBJ2-7. TRBV21-1 is assigned pseudogene status. This CDR3 comprises 12 residues.